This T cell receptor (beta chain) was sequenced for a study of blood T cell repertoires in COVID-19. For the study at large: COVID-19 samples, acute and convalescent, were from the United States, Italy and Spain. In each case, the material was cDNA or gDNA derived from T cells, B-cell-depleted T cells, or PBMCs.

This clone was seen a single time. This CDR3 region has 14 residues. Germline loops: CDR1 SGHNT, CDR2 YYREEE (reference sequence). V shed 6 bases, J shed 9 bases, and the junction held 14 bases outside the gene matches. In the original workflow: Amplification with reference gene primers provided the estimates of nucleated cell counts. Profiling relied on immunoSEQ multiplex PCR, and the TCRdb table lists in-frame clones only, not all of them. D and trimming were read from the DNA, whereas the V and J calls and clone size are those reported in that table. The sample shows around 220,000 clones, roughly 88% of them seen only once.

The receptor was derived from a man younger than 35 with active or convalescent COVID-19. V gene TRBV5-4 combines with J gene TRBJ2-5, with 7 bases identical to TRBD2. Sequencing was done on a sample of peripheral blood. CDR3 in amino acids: CASKSETSFSAQYF. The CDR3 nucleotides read TGTGCCAGCAAATCGGAGACTAGCTTTTCGGCCCAGTACTTC.